This entry lists 29 T cell receptor beta chains sequenced from one sample in a study of early T cells in non-severe SARS-CoV-2 infection. TCRdb called the 5' RACE reads again in MiXCR, with one record for every CDR3 protein. This table has approximately 35,000 distinct CDR3 sequences, approximately 5% appearing once. Sequencing was carried out using whole blood. Receptors originate from an adult who was a healthcare worker with PCR-confirmed SARS-CoV-2 infection or an uninfected control (not recorded which).

In this sample, this clonotype turned up many times. The gene calls are TRBV10-3 and TRBJ1-5, with 10 bases lining up with TRBD1. The junction had 0 bases not matched to a gene; V was cut back by 2 bases and J by 5 bases. The length of the CDR3 is 14 residues. The germline V gene has CDR1 ENHRY and CDR2 SYGVKD. This chain's CDR3 is CAISEGTGDQPQHF. Written as DNA, the CDR3 is TGTGCCATCAGTGAGGGGACAGGGGATCAGCCCCAGCATTTT.

This clonotype has a count of ten or more. The chain couples TRBV5-6 to TRBJ2-7; no definite D call. CDR1 is SGHDT, CDR2 YYEEEE, per germline. The CDR3 is 12 amino acids. Trimming left V 0 bases short and J 7 bases short, with 8 bases between. The CDR3 sequence: CASSLARREQYF. The CDR3 DNA is TGTGCCAGCAGCTTGGCCCGGCGGGAGCAGTACTTC.

This clonotype occurred a few times. The J gene is TRBJ1-2, the V gene TRBV24-1; 8 bases fit TRBD1. Looked up from germline, CDR1 is KGHDR and CDR2 is SFDVKD. This CDR3 region has 14 residues. Losses at the gene ends were 3 bases for V and 8 bases for J; bases not matched to a gene: 7. CDR3 residues: CATSDTDRVGGYTF. CDR3 in DNA: TGTGCCACCAGTGATACGGACAGGGTGGGAGGCTACACCTTC.

A word on this clonotype: A much bigger clone sits one base away, suggesting this may be a read error. The CDR3 loop reads CASSDAGVTYISPLHF. The CDR3 DNA is TGTGCCAGCAGCGACGCCGGGGTAACCTATATTTCACCCCTCCACTTT. The chain combines TRBV11-2 with TRBJ1-6, with D uncertain. Germline CDR1 and CDR2: SGHAT and FQNNGV. The CDR3 length is 16 residues.

This clonotype came up many times. This rearrangement joins TRBV18 to TRBJ2-3; D not certain. Germline-derived CDR1 and CDR2 are KGHSH and LQKENI. V shed 4 bases and J shed 2 bases, with 13 bases lying between them. CDR3 length equals 15 residues. This chain's CDR3 is CASSLLELVTDTQYF. DNA of the CDR3: TGTGCCAGCTCACTGCTCGAACTGGTCACAGATACGCAGTATTTT.

This clonotype was recorded many times. The chain uses TRBV6-2 or TRBV6-3 and TRBJ2-1; D unresolved. Per the germline V gene, CDR1 is MNHEY and CDR2 is SVGEGT. CDR3 size: 13 residues. V was trimmed by 5 bases and J by 0 bases, leaving 5 bases between them. The DNA for the CDR3 is TGTGCCAGCAGTCAACTCTCCTACAATGAGCAGTTCTTC. Residues: CASSQLSYNEQFF.

This clonotype has a handful of counts. The chain uses TRBV10-2 and TRBJ2-1; 10 bases match TRBD2. CDR1 and CDR2 (germline): WSHSY, SAAADI. This CDR3 is built from 15 residues. V lost 4 bases to trimming and J lost 3 bases; unmatched junction nucleotides: 3. The CDR3 nucleotides read TGCGCCAGCAGTGCCCCTAGCGGGGGCTACAATGAGCAGTTCTTC. Its protein is CASSAPSGGYNEQFF.

The chain employs TRBV5-1 and TRBJ2-1; TRBD1 matches at 9 bases. Germline trimming cut 4 bases from V and 6 bases from J; bases unmatched to any gene: 5. The CDR3 covers 14 residues. Germline V gene lookup returns CDR1 SGHRS and CDR2 YFSETQ. Here the CDR3 reads CASSQGQGPNEQFF. The CDR3 coding sequence is TGCGCCAGCAGCCAAGGACAGGGGCCCAATGAGCAGTTCTTC. The full variable domain, rest sourced from reference TRBV5-1 and TRBJ2-1, is KAGVTQTPRYLIKTRGQQVTLSCSPISGHRSVSWYQQTPGQGLQFLFEYFSETQRNKGNFPGRFSGRQFSNSRSEMNVSTLELGDSALYLCASSQGQGPNEQFFGPGTRLTVL.

The gene calls are TRBV5-6 and TRBJ2-7, with D unclear. Germline values: CDR1 SGHDT, CDR2 YYEEEE. The CDR3 is made up of 16 amino acids. V was pared by 4 bases and J by 2 bases, with 19 bases between. The CDR3 is CASSLRPHLLPYEQYF. The CDR3 DNA is TGTGCCAGCAGCCTGAGACCCCACCTCCTACCCTACGAGCAGTACTTC.

DNA for the CDR3: TGTGCCAGCAGCTTGGGCCAGGGCGGCACAGATACGCAGTATTTT. Protein product: CASSLGQGGTDTQYF. This rearrangement joins TRBV5-8 to TRBJ2-3, with a weak D call TRBD1 (5 bases). CDR3 length equals 15 residues. Trimming stripped 0 bases from V and 1 base from J, with 9 bases between. Per germline, CDR1 SGHTS and CDR2 YDEGEE.

This clonotype was counted ten times or more. CDR3 residues: CASTGRAGGSGQPQHF. CDR3 nucleotides: TGTGCCAGCACCGGGAGGGCAGGGGGCTCGGGGCAGCCCCAGCATTTT. This chain connects TRBV28 to TRBJ1-5, with 8 bases aligning to TRBD1. V shed 7 bases, J shed 7 bases, and the junction held 15 bases outside the gene matches. This CDR3 region has 16 residues. Looked up from germline, CDR1 is MDHEN and CDR2 is SYDVKM. Full variable domain (outside the CDR3, taken from reference TRBV28 and TRBJ1-5): DVKVTQSSRYLVKRTGEKVFLECVQDMDHENMFWYRQDPGLGLRLIYFSYDVKMKEKGDIPEGYSVSREKKERFSLILESASTNQTSMYLCASTGRAGGSGQPQHFGDGTRLSIL.

The table lists this clonotype with many counts. The chain joins TRBV5-4 to TRBJ2-3; 10 nucleotides match TRBD2. Trimming took 1 base from V and 0 from J; bases not matched to a gene: 11. There are 19 residues in the CDR3. Germline CDR1 reads SGHNT; CDR2 reads YYREEE (reference sequence). CDR3 nucleotide sequence: TGTGCCAGCAGCTTGTTTAAGCGGGGGGGACTCCCTAGCACAGATACGCAGTATTTT. Its protein product is CASSLFKRGGLPSTDTQYF.

The sample holds many counts of this clonotype. The chain uses TRBV5-6 and TRBJ2-7; D is possibly TRBD2 (6 bases). The CDR3 totals 15 residues. Trimming removed 2 bases at V and 6 bases at J, with 18 bases between. CDR1 and CDR2 (germline): SGHDT, YYEEEE. CDR3 nucleotide sequence: TGTGCCAGCAGCTTTTTTGCCCGACTAGACGGCGAGCAGTACTTC. As protein: CASSFFARLDGEQYF.

This clonotype was counted between two and nine times. The J gene is TRBJ1-1, the V gene TRBV12-3 or TRBV12-4; D unclear. CDR3 length equals 12 residues. V was cut by 7 bases and J by 12 bases, with 18 bases left in between. CDR3 DNA sequence: TGTGCCAGCACCTTATGGGCAGAAAGACCTTTCTTT. Translation gives CASTLWAERPFF.

This clonotype was detected many times. The chain uses TRBV5-1 and TRBJ2-1, with 9 positions matching TRBD2. The V and J ends lost 3 bases and 3 bases, in that order; junction bases with no gene match: 7. CDR3 length equals 16 residues. Germline V gene lookup returns CDR1 SGHRS and CDR2 YFSETQ. The CDR3 region has the DNA TGCGCCAGCAGCTACTTAGCGGGGGCTATCTACAATGAGCAGTTCTTC. It is translated as CASSYLAGAIYNEQFF.

This clonotype was seen repeatedly, ten times or more. The V and J genes are TRBV19 and TRBJ1-4; no firm D call. This CDR3 comprises 14 residues. V lost 6 bases and J lost 8, with 16 bases in between. Germline V lookup: CDR1 LNHDA, CDR2 SQIVND (reference sequence). The CDR3 is CASRATPLGEKLFF. The CDR3 DNA reads as TGTGCCAGTAGGGCTACACCACTGGGAGAAAAACTGTTTTTT.

This clonotype occurred many times. This chain uses TRBV3-1 with TRBJ2-7; no firm D call. There are 14 residues in the CDR3. Looked up from germline, CDR1 is LGHDT and CDR2 is YNNKEL (reference sequence). The ends were cut back, 1 base at V and 4 bases at J, with 11 bases in the middle. The CDR3 nucleotides are TGTGCCAGCAGCCAAGGTGGGTTCGGATACGAGCAGTACTTC. Protein sequence: CASSQGGFGYEQYF.

On this clonotype: A far larger clone is off by one base, so a read error is likely. The rearrangement uses TRBV7-9 and TRBJ2-7; D unresolved. This CDR3 spans 11 amino acids. Germline CDR1 is SEHNR and CDR2 is FQNEAQ (reference sequence). The germline V and J ends were trimmed by 4 bases and 4 bases, with 5 bases remaining between them. DNA of the CDR3: TGTGCCAGCAGCTGGGGTTACGAGCAGTACTTC. This encodes CASSWGYEQYF.

The table lists this clonotype with many counts. The chain carries TRBV28 and TRBJ2-1; D is perhaps TRBD2 (6 bases). The germline V gene has CDR1 MDHEN and CDR2 SYDVKM. The CDR3 loop spans 14 amino acids. The V and J ends lost 1 base and 10 bases respectively, with 14 bases between them. The CDR3 loop reads CASSLSEGAREQFF. Written as DNA, the CDR3 is TGTGCCAGCAGTTTATCGGAGGGTGCAAGAGAGCAGTTCTTC.

In its sample, this clonotype was seen many times. CDR3 nucleotides: TGCGCCAGCAGCTCCGGGACGGGGCCGGGTGAGCAGTTCTTC. Encoded protein: CASSSGTGPGEQFF. The rearrangement links TRBV5-1 to TRBJ2-1, with D perhaps matching TRBD1 or TRBD2 (5 bases each). CDR3 length equals 14 residues. V was shortened by 3 bases and J by 9 bases, with 16 bases between the two germline ends. CDR1 is SGHRS, CDR2 YFSETQ, per germline.

This clonotype was detected ten times or more. The J gene is TRBJ1-6, the V gene TRBV5-1; the match to TRBD1 covers 9 bases. Germline CDR1 SGHRS, CDR2 YFSETQ. Germline trimming cut 0 bases from V and 9 bases from J; bases unmatched to any gene: 4. The CDR3 length is 15 residues. CDR3 in DNA: TGCGCCAGCAGCTTGGGGGACAGGGTTTCTTCACCCCTCCACTTT. This sequence encodes CASSLGDRVSSPLHF.

This clonotype has just a few counts. This sequence joins TRBV20-1 and TRBJ2-4; D is perhaps TRBD1 or TRBD2 (5 bases each). The CDR3 is made up of 15 amino acids. CDR1 is DFQATT, CDR2 SNEGSKA, per germline (reference sequence). Trimming cost V 3 bases and J 3 bases, with 15 bases left between them. The CDR3 loop reads CSARTGASGKNIQYF. Written as DNA, the CDR3 is TGCAGTGCTAGGACCGGGGCCAGTGGCAAAAACATTCAGTACTTC.

This clonotype is medium-sized within its sample. V gene TRBV20-1 combines with J gene TRBJ2-1; 8 bases line up with TRBD2. With V trimmed by 3 bases and J by 2 bases, 6 bases remained unmatched. Germline V gene lookup returns CDR1 DFQATT and CDR2 SNEGSKA (reference sequence). The CDR3 length is 15 residues. CDR3 nucleotides: TGCAGTGCTAGCCCCCGGCGGGAGGCCTACAATGAGCAGTTCTTC. It translates to CSASPRREAYNEQFF.

At least ten counts were recorded for this clonotype. The genes are TRBV5-6 and TRBJ1-5; D may be TRBD1 (6 bases). The CDR3 length is 16 residues. The germline CDR1 and CDR2 sequences are SGHDT and YYEEEE. Between the trimmed V and J ends, which lost 3 bases and 2 bases, there was a span of 15 bases. DNA for the CDR3: TGTGCCAGCAGCTCCGGTGGGGGCTGGGGCAATCAGCCCCAGCATTTT. It codes for CASSSGGGWGNQPQHF.

The chain employs TRBV3-1 and TRBJ2-3, with 10 bases lining up with TRBD2. CDR1 is LGHDT, CDR2 YNNKEL, per germline (reference sequence). The J segment lost 3 bases and the V segment lost 6 bases, leaving 6 bases of the junction unmatched. This CDR3 comprises 15 residues. As DNA, the CDR3 is TGTGCCAGCAGGTCTAGCGGGGGCTCGACAGATACGCAGTATTTT. Translation: CASRSSGGSTDTQYF.

The chain couples TRBV6-6 to TRBJ1-4, with 7 bases matching TRBD1. V shed 5 bases and J 7 bases; nucleotides not matched to a gene: 7. Germline V gene lookup returns CDR1 MNHNY and CDR2 SVGAGI (reference sequence). The CDR3 has 14 amino acids. CDR3 sequence: CASSEGAGSEKLFF. CDR3 nucleotides: TGTGCCAGCAGTGAGGGGGCGGGTAGTGAAAAACTGTTTTTT.

This clonotype was observed at least ten times. The CDR3 sequence: CASSLDRDYGYTF. CDR3 DNA: TGTGCCAGCAGCTTGGACAGGGACTATGGCTACACCTTC. This sequence joins TRBV11-2 and TRBJ1-2, with 8 bases lining up with TRBD1. Germline CDR1 reads SGHAT; CDR2 reads FQNNGV. The trim removed 3 bases at V and 3 bases at J, leaving 0 bases unmatched. This CDR3 spans 13 amino acids.

This clonotype was seen many times. The genes are TRBV30 and TRBJ1-5, with 10 bases matching TRBD1. The junction had 6 bases not matched to a gene; V was cut back by 0 bases and J by 7 bases. CDR1 is GTSNPN, CDR2 SVGIG, per germline (reference sequence). This CDR3 has 15 residues. CDR3 amino acids: CAWSVPGQGPQPQHF. CDR3 sequence (DNA): TGTGCCTGGAGTGTACCGGGACAGGGGCCCCAGCCCCAGCATTTT.

Ten or more counts support this clonotype. V gene TRBV7-2 combines with J gene TRBJ2-1, with D unclear. CDR1 is SGHTA and CDR2 is FQGNSA in the germline V gene. Trimming removed 5 bases at V and 0 bases at J, with 17 bases between. The CDR3 extends over 17 amino acids. This CDR3 reads CASSLTRSRNSYNEQFF. In nucleotides, the CDR3 is TGTGCCAGCAGCCTTACACGAAGTCGAAACTCCTACAATGAGCAGTTCTTC.